Each of the 10 T cell receptor beta chains below was sequenced from the same sample in a study of OX40 agonist ivuxolimab in advanced cancers. Library method: the immunoSEQ multiplex PCR assay. Drawn from immuneACCESS, this table holds only the in-frame rearrangements with V and J called that TCRdb kept. Clones are partly lost; checked studies trace under half to an unresolved V gene and leave the rest unexplained. The sample table shows fewer than 45,000 clones, and 65% to 90% are seen once. About 2% of the sample is held by the ten biggest clonotypes. Source: CD4+ or CD8+ T cells sorted from blood, taken in a trial of the OX40 agonist ivuxolimab. These receptors came from an adult with an advanced solid tumor such as melanoma, head and neck, liver or kidney cancer.

This clone was detected a few times. CDR3 sequence (DNA): TGCGCCAGCAGCTTGACGGCGGCGAACACCGGGGAGCTGTTTTTT. It encodes CASSLTAANTGELFF. The chain has TRBV5-1 and TRBJ2-2; D not resolved. This CDR3 has 15 residues. Per germline, CDR1 SGHRS and CDR2 YFSETQ. Trimming took 1 base from V and 0 from J, leaving 7 bases between them.

This chain joins TRBV27 and TRBJ2-7, with D perhaps TRBD1 or TRBD2 (5 bases each). CDR1 and CDR2 (germline): MNHEY, SMNVEV (reference sequence). This CDR3 region has 13 residues. Deletions cut 5 bases from V and 6 bases from J, with 14 bases between. As DNA, the CDR3 is TGTGCCAGCAGTCTCTATCGTGGGGGCGAGCAGTACTTC. Translated, it gives CASSLYRGGEQYF.

This clone was observed once. The chain recombines TRBV6-1 with TRBJ2-3; D may be TRBD2 (5 bases). This CDR3 spans 14 amino acids. The germline V and J ends were trimmed by 6 bases and 2 bases, with 12 bases remaining between them. Germline V lookup: CDR1 MNHNS, CDR2 SASEGT. This CDR3 reads CASRPVRDTDTQYF. The CDR3 nucleotides read TGTGCCAGCAGGCCAGTCCGGGACACAGATACGCAGTATTTT.

The V call is TRBV9, the J call TRBJ2-7; D possibly corresponds to TRBD2 (5 bases). This CDR3 comprises 17 residues. Trimming pared 1 base from V and 5 bases from J, leaving 22 bases between. Germline V gene data show CDR1 as SGDLS and CDR2 as YYNGEE. CDR3: CASSVTGGSVGFHEQYF. The DNA of the CDR3 is TGTGCCAGCAGCGTAACCGGAGGAAGTGTGGGGTTTCACGAGCAGTACTTC.

DNA for the CDR3: TGTGCCAGCACCTTGAGGGCAGGACCTTCCTACGAGCAGTACTTC. The encoded protein is CASTLRAGPSYEQYF. J is TRBJ2-7 and V is TRBV7-2; possible D gene TRBD2, 5 bases. The V end lost 7 bases, the J end lost 1 base, and 17 bases lay between the germline ends. There are 15 residues in the CDR3. Germline V gene sequence: CDR1 SGHTA, CDR2 FQGNSA.

In this sample, this clone turned up once. The V and J genes are TRBV7-9 and TRBJ2-1, with D perhaps TRBD1 or TRBD2 (5 bases each). Trimming removed 5 bases from V and 6 bases from J, with 17 bases in between. Germline CDR1 is SEHNR and CDR2 is FQNEAQ (reference sequence). CDR3 size: 15 residues. This CDR3 is CASSPPGRVPNEQFF. The CDR3 region has the DNA TGTGCCAGCAGCCCCCCGGGACGGGTCCCCAATGAGCAGTTCTTC. Together with reference TRBV7-9 and TRBJ2-1, the CDR3 gives the full variable domain: DTGVSQNPRHKITKRGQNVTFRCDPISEHNRLYWYRQTLGQGPEFLTYFQNEAQLEKSRLLSDRFSAERPKGSFSTLEIQRTEQGDSAMYLCASSPPGRVPNEQFFGPGTRLTVL.

The J gene is TRBJ2-7, the V gene TRBV7-3, with D perhaps TRBD1 (6 bases). Germline CDR1 SGHTA, CDR2 FQGTGA. The CDR3 is 14 amino acids. V was cut by 5 bases and J by 3 bases, with 14 bases left in between. CDR3: CASSPGQGRYEQYF. The CDR3 DNA reads as TGTGCCAGCAGCCCCGGCCAGGGGCGCTACGAGCAGTACTTC.

V is TRBV13 and J is TRBJ2-7; D remains unclear. The V gene lost 2 bases and the J gene lost 1 base, with 12 bases spanning the gap. Germline V gene lookup returns CDR1 PRHDT and CDR2 FYEKMQ (reference sequence). The CDR3 is made up of 15 amino acids. For the CDR3, the DNA is TGTGCCAGCAGCTTAACGGTTGGGTATTCCTACGAGCAGTACTTC. As protein: CASSLTVGYSYEQYF.

CDR3 DNA: TGCGCCAGCAGTCAATTTCGCTACGAGCAGTACTTC. The encoded protein is CASSQFRYEQYF. The J gene is TRBJ2-7, the V gene TRBV23-1; D ambiguous. TRBV23-1 is noted as an ORF with a role that remains uncertain. The CDR3 sequence is 12 residues long. V lost 1 base, J lost 3 bases, and 4 bases lay in between.

This chain uses TRBV7-3 with TRBJ2-3; no definite D call. Trimming removed 3 bases from V and 5 bases from J, with 9 bases in between. The germline V gene has CDR1 SGHTA and CDR2 FQGTGA. The CDR3 spans 13 residues. The DNA of the CDR3 is TGTGCCAGCAGCTTCAGGTGGGGAGATACGCAGTATTTT. Its translation: CASSFRWGDTQYF.